This entry describes one T cell receptor (beta chain). Its antigen is not known. The data stem from a study of cytomegalovirus exposure and HLA in healthy donors. Study results and caveats: CMV antigen specificity was confirmed in vitro for a few CMV-associated chains.

The PCR contained 60 Vbeta and 13 Jbeta primers. Measured with immunoSEQ multiplex PCR; TCRdb has only the in-frame clones, and not every one. The sample consists of about 76,000 clones, around 80% of them appearing once. Germline lookup yields CDR1 LNHDA and CDR2 SQIVND (reference sequence). V lost 1 base and J 7 bases, leaving 8 bases between the germline ends. This CDR3 has 13 amino acids. The receptor comes from a man aged 25-45 years in good health and CMV-seronegative. The sequenced material came from PBMCs. The V and J genes are TRBV19 and TRBJ2-4; D gene unclear. CDR3 sequence: CASSIGTGNIQYF. CDR3 DNA sequence: TGTGCCAGTAGTATAGGAACCGGGAACATTCAGTACTTC.